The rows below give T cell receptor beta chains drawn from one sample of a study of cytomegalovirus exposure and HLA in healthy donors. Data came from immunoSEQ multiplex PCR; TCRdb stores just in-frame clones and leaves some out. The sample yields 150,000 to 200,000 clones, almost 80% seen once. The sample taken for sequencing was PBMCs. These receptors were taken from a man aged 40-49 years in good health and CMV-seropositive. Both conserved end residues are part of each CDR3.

cdr3_aa: CASSLLSGGLYSNQPQHF
v_call: TRBV28

cdr3_aa: CAGLGQLAKNIQYF
v_call: TRBV4-1

cdr3_aa: CASSSTGVAQYEQYF
v_call: TRBV13

cdr3_aa: CASSRLRGGYEQYF
v_call: TRBV14

cdr3_aa: CASSGPGQSFNQPQHF
v_call: TRBV6-1

cdr3_aa: CASSFGGGNEQFF
v_call: TRBV5-4

cdr3_aa: CASSYSVNTEAFF
v_call: TRBV6-6

cdr3_aa: CASSPVGDSETQYF
v_call: TRBV28

cdr3_aa: CASSWERAEEGNEKLFF
v_call: TRBV5-1

cdr3_aa: CASSLGFGRAGADTQYF
v_call: TRBV27

cdr3_aa: CASSGAWQPQHF
v_call: TRBV2

cdr3_aa: CASRRGLQETQYF
v_call: TRBV6-5

cdr3_aa: CASTLRPGQGYEQYF
v_call: TRBV19

cdr3_aa: CANSIPLAASSYNEQFF
v_call: TRBV5-1

cdr3_aa: CASSPGGSNQPQHF
v_call: TRBV18

cdr3_aa: CASRSNSPLHF
v_call: TRBV25-1

cdr3_aa: CASSREDQPQHF
v_call: TRBV18

cdr3_aa: CASSYSGLSQETQYF
v_call: TRBV6-5

cdr3_aa: CASSLTGGGETQYF
v_call: TRBV5-5

cdr3_aa: CAWARDRGNQPQHF
v_call: TRBV30

cdr3_aa: CASSEGVGELFF
v_call: TRBV7-2

cdr3_aa: CASSINENIQYF
v_call: TRBV19

cdr3_aa: CASSLQPTANYGYTF
v_call: TRBV5-1

cdr3_aa: CASSDYRGSDTQYF
v_call: TRBV5-1

cdr3_aa: CASSSGWGRGSYEQYF
v_call: TRBV27

cdr3_aa: CSVGEAGETQYF
v_call: TRBV29-1

cdr3_aa: CASSSAASRDTDTQYF
v_call: TRBV5-4

cdr3_aa: CASSGGPQGTQYF
v_call: TRBV6-4

cdr3_aa: CAWNRGQWNEQFF
v_call: TRBV30

cdr3_aa: CSSSHDRGTNTEAFF
v_call: TRBV7-9

cdr3_aa: CASSVQGMNTEAFF
v_call: TRBV11-3

cdr3_aa: CASSLTGYTQYF
v_call: TRBV5-4

cdr3_aa: CASSLTGGGRSNQPQHF
v_call: TRBV18

cdr3_aa: CASSLQTPYSYEQYF
v_call: TRBV5-1

cdr3_aa: CASSLAPGQGGYEQYF
v_call: TRBV7-8

cdr3_aa: CASSLGQPGYTF
v_call: TRBV7-9

cdr3_aa: CASSLQGSQPQHF
v_call: TRBV6-5

cdr3_aa: CASSGTAQETQYF
v_call: TRBV7-3

cdr3_aa: CASSSPQRGGRNQPQHF
v_call: TRBV28

cdr3_aa: CASSKEKRGAYEQYF
v_call: TRBV27

cdr3_aa: CASSLFLSRTGGKETQYF
v_call: TRBV7-3

cdr3_aa: CASALGGTDTQYF
v_call: TRBV2

cdr3_aa: CASSPRGSFGNTIYF
v_call: TRBV9

cdr3_aa: CASSLGTSGFYNEQFF
v_call: TRBV7-8

cdr3_aa: CASSPPTVHEQFF
v_call: TRBV18